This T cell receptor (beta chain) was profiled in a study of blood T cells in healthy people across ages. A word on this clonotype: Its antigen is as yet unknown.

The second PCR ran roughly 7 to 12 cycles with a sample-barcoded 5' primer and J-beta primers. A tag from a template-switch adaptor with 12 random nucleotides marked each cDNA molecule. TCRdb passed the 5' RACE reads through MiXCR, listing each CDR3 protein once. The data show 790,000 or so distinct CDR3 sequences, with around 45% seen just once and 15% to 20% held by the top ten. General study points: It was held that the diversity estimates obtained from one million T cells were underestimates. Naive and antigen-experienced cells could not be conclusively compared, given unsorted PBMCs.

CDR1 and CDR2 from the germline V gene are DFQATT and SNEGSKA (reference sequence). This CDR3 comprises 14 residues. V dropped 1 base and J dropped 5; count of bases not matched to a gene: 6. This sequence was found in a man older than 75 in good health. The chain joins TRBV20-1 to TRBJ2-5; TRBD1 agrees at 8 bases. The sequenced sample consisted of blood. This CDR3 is CSARGTGSDETQYF. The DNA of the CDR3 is TGCAGTGCTAGAGGGACAGGGAGCGACGAGACCCAGTACTTC.